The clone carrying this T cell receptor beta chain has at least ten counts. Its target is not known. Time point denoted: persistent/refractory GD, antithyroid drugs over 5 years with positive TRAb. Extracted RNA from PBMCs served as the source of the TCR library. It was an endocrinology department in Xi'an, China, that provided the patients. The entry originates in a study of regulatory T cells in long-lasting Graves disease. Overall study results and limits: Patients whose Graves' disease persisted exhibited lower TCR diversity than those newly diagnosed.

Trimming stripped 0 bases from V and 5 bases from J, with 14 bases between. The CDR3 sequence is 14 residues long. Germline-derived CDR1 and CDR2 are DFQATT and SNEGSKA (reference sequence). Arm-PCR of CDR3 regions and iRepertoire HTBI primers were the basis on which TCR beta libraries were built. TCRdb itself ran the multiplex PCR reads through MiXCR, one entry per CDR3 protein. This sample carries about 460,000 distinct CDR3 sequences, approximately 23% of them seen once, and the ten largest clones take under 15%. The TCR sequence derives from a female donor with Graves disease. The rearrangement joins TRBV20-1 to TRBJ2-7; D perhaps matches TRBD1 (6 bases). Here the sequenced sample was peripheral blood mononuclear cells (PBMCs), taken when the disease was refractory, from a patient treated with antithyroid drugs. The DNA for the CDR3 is TGCAGTGCTAGAGACTCAGGGGTTCGGGACGAGCAGTACTTC. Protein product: CSARDSGVRDEQYF.